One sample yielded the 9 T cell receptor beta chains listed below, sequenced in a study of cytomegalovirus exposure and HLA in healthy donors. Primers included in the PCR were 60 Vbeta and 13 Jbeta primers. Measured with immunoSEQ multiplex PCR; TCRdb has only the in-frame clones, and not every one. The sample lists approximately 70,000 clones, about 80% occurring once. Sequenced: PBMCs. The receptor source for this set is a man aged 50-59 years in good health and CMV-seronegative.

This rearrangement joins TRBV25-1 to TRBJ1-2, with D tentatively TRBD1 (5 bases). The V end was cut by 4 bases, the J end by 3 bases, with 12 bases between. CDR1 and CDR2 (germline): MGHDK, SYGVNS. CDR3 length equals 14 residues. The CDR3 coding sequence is TGTGCCAGCAGTGCAGGGCCGATAGACTATGGCTACACCTTC. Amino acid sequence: CASSAGPIDYGYTF.

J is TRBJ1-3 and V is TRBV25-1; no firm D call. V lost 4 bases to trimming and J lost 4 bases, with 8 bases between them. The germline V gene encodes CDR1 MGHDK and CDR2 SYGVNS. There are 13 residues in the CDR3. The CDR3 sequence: CASSAPGGNTIYF. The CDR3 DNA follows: TGTGCCAGCAGTGCCCCGGGGGGAAACACCATATATTTT.

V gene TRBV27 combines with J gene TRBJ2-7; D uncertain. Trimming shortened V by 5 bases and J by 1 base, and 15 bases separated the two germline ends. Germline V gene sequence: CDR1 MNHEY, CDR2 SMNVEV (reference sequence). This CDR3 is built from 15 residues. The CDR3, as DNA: TGTGCCAGCAGTCCCCTATTGACTCATTCCTACGAGCAGTACTTC. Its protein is CASSPLLTHSYEQYF.

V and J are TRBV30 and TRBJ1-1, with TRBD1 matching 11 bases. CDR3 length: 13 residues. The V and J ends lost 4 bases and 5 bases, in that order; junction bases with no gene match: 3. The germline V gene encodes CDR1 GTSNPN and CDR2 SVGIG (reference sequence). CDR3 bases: TGTGCCTGGATCGGGACAGGGGGAACTGAAGCTTTCTTT. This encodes CAWIGTGGTEAFF.

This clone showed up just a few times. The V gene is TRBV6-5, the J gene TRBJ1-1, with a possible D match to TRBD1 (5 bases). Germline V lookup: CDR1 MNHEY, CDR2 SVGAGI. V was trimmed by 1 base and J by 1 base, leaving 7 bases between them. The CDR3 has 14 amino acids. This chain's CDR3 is CASSYYTGNTEAFF. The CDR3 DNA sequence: TGTGCCAGCAGTTACTATACAGGGAACACTGAAGCTTTCTTT.

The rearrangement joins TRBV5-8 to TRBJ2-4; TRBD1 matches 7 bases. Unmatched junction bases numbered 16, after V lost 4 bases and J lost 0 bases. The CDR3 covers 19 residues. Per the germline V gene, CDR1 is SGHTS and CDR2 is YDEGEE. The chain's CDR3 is CASSASPGGAPLAKNIQYF. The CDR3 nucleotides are TGTGCCAGCAGCGCATCCCCAGGGGGAGCCCCGTTAGCCAAAAACATTCAGTACTTC.

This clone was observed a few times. The CDR3 region is CASSPSGYGRQQETQYF. The CDR3 region has the DNA TGTGCCAGCTCACCATCCGGTTATGGCAGACAACAAGAGACCCAGTACTTC. V usage is TRBV18 and J usage is TRBJ2-5; D gene uncertain. The CDR3 has 17 residues. Trimming cost V 2 bases and J 2 bases, with 18 bases left between them. Germline V gene data show CDR1 as KGHSH and CDR2 as LQKENI. The whole variable domain, remainder taken from reference TRBV18 and TRBJ2-5, is NAGVMQNPRHLVRRRGQEARLRCSPMKGHSHVYWYRQLPEEGLKFMVYLQKENIIDESGMPKERFSAEFPKEGPSILRIQQVVRGDSAAYFCASSPSGYGRQQETQYFGPGTRLLVL.

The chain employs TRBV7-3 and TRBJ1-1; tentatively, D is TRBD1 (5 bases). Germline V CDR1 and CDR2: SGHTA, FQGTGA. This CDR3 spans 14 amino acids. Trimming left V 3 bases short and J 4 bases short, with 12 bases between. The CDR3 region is CASSLDYGGTEAFF. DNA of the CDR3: TGTGCCAGCAGCTTGGACTATGGGGGCACTGAAGCTTTCTTT.

The CDR3 sequence: CASSLGHSDSGANVLTF. The CDR3 region has the DNA TGCGCCAGCAGCTTGGGACACTCTGACTCTGGGGCCAACGTCCTGACTTTC. The gene calls are TRBV5-1 and TRBJ2-6; D remains ambiguous. Trimming took 0 bases from V and 0 from J, leaving 10 bases between them. The CDR3 contains 17 residues. CDR1 and CDR2 from the germline V gene are SGHRS and YFSETQ.